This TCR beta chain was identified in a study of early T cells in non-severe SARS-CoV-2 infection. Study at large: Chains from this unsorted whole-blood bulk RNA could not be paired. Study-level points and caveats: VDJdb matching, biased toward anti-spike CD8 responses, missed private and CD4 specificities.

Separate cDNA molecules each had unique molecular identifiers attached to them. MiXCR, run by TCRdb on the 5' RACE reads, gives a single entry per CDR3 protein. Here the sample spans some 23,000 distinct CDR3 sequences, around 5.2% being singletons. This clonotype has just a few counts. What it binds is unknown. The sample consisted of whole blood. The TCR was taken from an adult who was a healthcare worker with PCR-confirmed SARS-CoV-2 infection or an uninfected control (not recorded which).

The CDR3 DNA sequence: TGCAGTGCTAGCTGGGATCCCAATGAGCAGTTCTTC. Translating gives CSASWDPNEQFF. This sequence joins TRBV20-1 and TRBJ2-1; D not certain. V gave up 3 bases and J gave up 6 bases, with 9 bases separating them. The CDR3 length is 12 residues. Germline V gene lookup returns CDR1 DFQATT and CDR2 SNEGSKA (reference sequence).